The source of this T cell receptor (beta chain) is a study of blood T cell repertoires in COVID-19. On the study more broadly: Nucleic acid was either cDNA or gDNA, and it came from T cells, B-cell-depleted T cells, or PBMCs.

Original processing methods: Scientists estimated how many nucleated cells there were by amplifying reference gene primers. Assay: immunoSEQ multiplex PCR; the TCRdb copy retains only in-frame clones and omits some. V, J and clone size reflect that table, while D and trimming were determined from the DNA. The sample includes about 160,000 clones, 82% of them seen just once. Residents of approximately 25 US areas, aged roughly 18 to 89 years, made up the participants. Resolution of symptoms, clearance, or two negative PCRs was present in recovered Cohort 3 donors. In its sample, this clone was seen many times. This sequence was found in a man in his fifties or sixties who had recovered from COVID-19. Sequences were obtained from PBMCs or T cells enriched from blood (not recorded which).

CDR3 DNA: TGTGCCAGCAGCCAAATTGCAGGGCGCAATCAGCCCCAGCATTTT. Protein product: CASSQIAGRNQPQHF. V usage is TRBV16 and J usage is TRBJ1-5, with D tentatively TRBD1 (5 bases). CDR1 and CDR2 (germline): KGHSY, FQNENV. Trimming removed 2 bases at V and 2 bases at J, with 10 bases between. The CDR3 has 15 residues.